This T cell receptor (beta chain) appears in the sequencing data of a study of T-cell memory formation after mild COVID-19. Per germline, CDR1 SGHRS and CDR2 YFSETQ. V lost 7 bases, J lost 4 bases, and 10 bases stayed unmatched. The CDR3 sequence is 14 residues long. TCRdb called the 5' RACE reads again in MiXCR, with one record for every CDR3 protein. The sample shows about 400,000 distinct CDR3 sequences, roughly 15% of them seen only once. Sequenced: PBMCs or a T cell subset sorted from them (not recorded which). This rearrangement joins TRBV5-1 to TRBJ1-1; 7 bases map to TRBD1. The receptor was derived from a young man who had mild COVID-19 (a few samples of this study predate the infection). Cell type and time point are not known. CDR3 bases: TGCGCCAGCCGACGACAGGGATGGGGCACTGAAGCTTTCTTT. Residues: CASRRQGWGTEAFF.